The clone carrying this T cell receptor (beta chain) was seen only a few times. Time point meaning: pretreatment peripheral blood. Synthetic TCR analog templates were spiked into all PCRs individually. The method was immunoSEQ multiplex PCR; TCRdb's version includes in-frame clones alone and lacks a portion of them. The repertoire holds fewer than 95,000 clones, with 84% as singletons. This entry is derived from a study of PD-L1 blockade in urothelial cancer. About the research overall: Patients went on atezolizumab around 2014, receiving 1,200 mg intravenously every 3 weeks.

The germline V gene has CDR1 MNHNS and CDR2 SASEGT. The CDR3 contains 11 residues. V was shortened by 2 bases and J by 8 bases, with 4 bases between the two germline ends. This sequence was found in a man between 60 and 75 years old with urothelial cancer. The source material was PBMCs, sampled around atezolizumab (anti-PD-L1) treatment. The chain links TRBV6-1 to TRBJ2-1; unclear D gene. CDR3 in DNA: TGTGCCAGCAGTGAATTCTATGAGCAGTTCTTC. Amino acid sequence: CASSEFYEQFF.